The source of this TCR beta chain is a study of blood T cell repertoires in COVID-19 (dated by TCRdb to the early 2020s). About the study as a whole: The collaborator samples originated in the United States, Italy and Spain and spanned the acute and convalescent phases of COVID-19. Subjects who had been exposed to COVID-19, were actively infected with it, or had recovered from it provided the deeply sampled blood TCRbeta repertoires that made up the dataset. Samples came from the ongoing ImmuneRACE study (first 160 participants) plus 1,254 subjects from 6 global collaborators. Where available, HLA class I and class II types were obtained from metadata supplied by the sample provider rather than from assay-based typing. A de-identified subject ID, COVID-19 status, age in years and sex were almost always included in the sample metadata. A freely available public database, intended as a resource for researchers studying the immune response to SARS-CoV-2, is where the repertoires were released. The prospective study material was composed of cDNA or gDNA derived from T cells, B-cell-depleted T cells, or PBMCs. The paper's findings and limits, for the study overall: The amount of clinical and demographic metadata varied by source and participant and was provided uncurated.

Whole blood was collected in K2EDTA tubes by collaborating institutions according to the institutions' own protocols. For TCRbeta analysis, collaborator samples were shipped as frozen whole blood, as isolated PBMCs, or as DNA extracted from either sample type. TCRbeta CDR3 regions were amplified from genomic DNA using the immunoSEQ Assay, a bias-controlled multiplex PCR. On the study's bioinformatics: The number of nucleated cells in each sample was estimated by amplification of reference gene primers within the assay. To quantify the absolute abundance of each unique TCRbeta CDR3 rearrangement, sequence reads were collapsed and filtered. Productive Simpson clonality was computed per sample as the square root of Simpson's diversity index over productive rearrangements. TCRdb stores this immuneACCESS table with in-frame sequences only. Part of the clones is absent; in the studies checked, under half of the shortfall reflects unresolved V genes, and no reason is known for the rest. V, J and clone size are taken as reported in that table, and D and trimming were inferred from the DNA itself. Across this sample there are around 270,000 clones, with about 89% seen only once. The ten largest clones represent approximately 4.3% of the sample.

To note about this clone: Its antigen is currently not known. Base quality data are lacking; no much larger clone is found one base away.

This TCR was sampled from a man aged 40-55 years with acute or convalescent COVID-19. The specimen was peripheral blood.

The CDR3 region: CASSAENRDRIYGYTF. The DNA sequence is given as TGTGCCAGCAGCGCGGAGAACCGGGACAGAATCTATGGCTACACCTTC. The sequence joins TRBV7-9 to TRBJ1-2; TRBD1 agrees with 7 junctional bases. Germline trimming amounts to 5 bases on V and 4 bases on J, with 13 as the count of junction bases outside the gene matches. The germline V gene encodes CDR1 SEHNR and CDR2 FQNEAQ (reference sequence). CDR3 length: 16 amino acids, cysteine to phenylalanine. Just CDR3 DNA is preserved here, 48 bases in frame from base 1.